The 17 T cell receptor beta chains in this list originate from one sample, sequenced in a study of cytomegalovirus exposure and HLA in healthy donors. Clones were read by immunoSEQ multiplex PCR, and TCRdb kept only the in-frame ones, dropping some. The table has under 140,000 clones, approximately 90% seen once. The specimen was PBMCs. Every receptor here comes from a woman aged 18-29 years in good health and CMV-seronegative.

This chain uses TRBV27 with TRBJ2-1; 13 bases are shared with TRBD2. Germline V CDR1 and CDR2: MNHEY, SMNVEV (reference sequence). This CDR3 spans 17 amino acids. The V and J ends lost 3 bases and 9 bases, in that order; junction bases with no gene match: 11. CDR3 DNA sequence: TGTGCCAGCAGTTTTCTAGGGACTAGCGGGGCCGTGGGTGAGCAGTTCTTC. Translation: CASSFLGTSGAVGEQFF.

The chain is built from TRBV13 and TRBJ1-2; tentatively, D is TRBD1 (5 bases). The CDR3 extends over 15 amino acids. The ends were cut back, 3 bases at V and 3 bases at J, with 14 bases in the middle. Germline V lookup: CDR1 PRHDT, CDR2 FYEKMQ (reference sequence). CDR3 protein: CASSFQGKADYGYTF. CDR3 nucleotide sequence: TGTGCCAGCAGCTTCCAGGGTAAGGCGGACTATGGCTACACCTTC.

This clone was counted only a few times. The gene calls are TRBV4-1 and TRBJ1-2; 9 bases line up with TRBD1. This CDR3 comprises 14 residues. Per germline, CDR1 MGHRA and CDR2 YSYEKL. Trimming at V came to 4 bases and at J to 5 bases, leaving 5 bases not matched to a gene. The CDR3: CASSPHRGRYGYTF. CDR3 bases: TGCGCCAGCAGCCCTCACAGGGGGCGTTATGGCTACACCTTC.

This rearrangement joins TRBV5-4 to TRBJ1-1; a possible D gene is TRBD1 (5 bases). Germline V gene sequence: CDR1 SGHNT, CDR2 YYREEE (reference sequence). The CDR3 runs to 13 residues. Trimming took off 4 bases at V and 0 bases at J, with 7 bases between the two ends. The CDR3 sequence is CASSLRVNTEAFF. The CDR3 DNA follows: TGTGCCAGCAGCCTCAGGGTGAACACTGAAGCTTTCTTT.

This clone is a singleton in its sample. The chain combines TRBV6-4 with TRBJ1-1; D not resolved. V lost 3 bases, J lost 3 bases, and 11 bases lay in between. This CDR3 is 14 amino acids long. Germline V gives CDR1 MRHNA, CDR2 SNTAGT. The CDR3 reads CASSETREDTEAFF. CDR3 sequence (DNA): TGTGCCAGCAGTGAGACAAGGGAGGACACTGAAGCTTTCTTT.

The genes are TRBV29-1 and TRBJ1-5, with D perhaps TRBD1 (5 bases). Trimming shortened V by 4 bases and J by 4 bases, and 11 bases separated the two germline ends. This CDR3 is 13 amino acids long. CDR1 and CDR2 (germline): SQVTM, ANQGSEA. CDR3 coding DNA: TGCAGCGTTGGGTGGCAGGGTAATCAGCCCCAGCATTTT. The encoded protein is CSVGWQGNQPQHF.

The CDR3 region has the DNA TGCGCCAGCAGCCAAGGGGGGGGGCTTACCTACGAGCAGTACTTC. This codes for CASSQGGGLTYEQYF. V and J are TRBV4-1 and TRBJ2-7, with a tentative D call TRBD2 (7 bases). V was clipped by 1 base and J by 2 bases, with 12 bases between them. This CDR3 has 15 residues. Germline lookup yields CDR1 MGHRA and CDR2 YSYEKL.

The chain joins TRBV30 to TRBJ2-7; possible D gene TRBD2, 5 bases. V dropped 2 bases and J dropped 3 bases, with 8 bases sitting between them. The CDR3 runs 12 residues. CDR1 is GTSNPN and CDR2 is SVGIG in the germline V gene (reference sequence). This CDR3 is CAWSPGDYEQYF. The CDR3 DNA follows: TGTGCCTGGAGTCCCGGGGACTACGAGCAGTACTTC.

The V gene is TRBV4-1, the J gene TRBJ2-3, with D uncertain. The CDR3 runs to 11 residues. V was clipped by 0 bases and J by 14 bases, with 9 bases between them. Looked up from germline, CDR1 is MGHRA and CDR2 is YSYEKL. CDR3 nucleotide sequence: TGCGCCAGCAGCCAAGAACTCCTTAGGTATTTT. It translates to CASSQELLRYF.

This clone was detected once. In nucleotides, the CDR3 is TGTGCCAGCAGACCGGTACGAGGGAGTTATCAGCCCCAGCATTTT. Its protein product is CASRPVRGSYQPQHF. The chain is built from TRBV28 and TRBJ1-5; no clear D gene. CDR1 is MDHEN and CDR2 is SYDVKM in the germline V gene. This CDR3 spans 15 amino acids. V lost 6 bases and J lost 5, with 17 bases in between.

The V gene is TRBV7-2, the J gene TRBJ2-6; D possibly corresponds to TRBD2 (5 bases). Germline V gene lookup returns CDR1 SGHTA and CDR2 FQGNSA. The ends were cut back, 5 bases at V and 2 bases at J, with 7 bases in the middle. The CDR3 runs 14 residues. The CDR3: CASSAGAGANVLTF. The CDR3 nucleotides are TGTGCCAGCAGCGCGGGCGCTGGGGCCAACGTCCTGACTTTC.

The rearrangement links TRBV5-1 to TRBJ2-7, with D perhaps matching TRBD2 (6 bases). This CDR3 spans 13 amino acids. V lost 4 bases to trimming and J lost 3 bases, with 11 bases between them. Germline V gene sequence: CDR1 SGHRS, CDR2 YFSETQ. CDR3 protein: CASSKGLFYEQYF. The CDR3 nucleotides read TGCGCCAGCAGCAAGGGACTGTTCTACGAGCAGTACTTC.

This clone was observed a few times. The rearrangement uses TRBV30 and TRBJ1-5; 7 bases fit TRBD1. This CDR3 is built from 16 residues. CDR1 and CDR2 from the germline V gene are GTSNPN and SVGIG (reference sequence). Here the CDR3 DNA reads TGTGCAATGTCGGGACAGAGAATTAATAGCAATCAGCCCCAGCATTTT. Protein product: CAMSGQRINSNQPQHF.

CDR3: CASSYILAGEGNEQFF. CDR3 sequence (DNA): TGCGCCAGCAGCTATATCTTGGCGGGAGAAGGTAATGAGCAGTTCTTC. This rearrangement joins TRBV5-1 to TRBJ2-1; 7 bases fit TRBD2. CDR3 length equals 16 residues. Germline CDR1 reads SGHRS; CDR2 reads YFSETQ. Losses at the gene ends were 3 bases for V and 7 bases for J; bases not matched to a gene: 13.

This clone came up a few times. This chain links TRBV10-1 with TRBJ2-1; D is uncertain. CDR1 and CDR2 from the germline V gene are WNHNN and SYGVQD (reference sequence). This CDR3 spans 12 amino acids. V gave up 4 bases and J gave up 10 bases, with 11 bases separating them. In nucleotides, the CDR3 is TGCGCCAGCAGTGGACTCCTGCGGGAGCAGTTCTTC. The encoded protein is CASSGLLREQFF.

V and J are TRBV5-4 and TRBJ2-7; 8 bases match TRBD1. J was trimmed by 0 bases and V by 4 bases; bases with no gene match: 6. Germline assignment: CDR1 SGHNT and CDR2 YYREEE (reference sequence). The CDR3 is 15 amino acids. The CDR3 DNA sequence: TGTGCCAGCAGCATCGGGACAGGACTCTCCTACGAGCAGTACTTC. Its protein is CASSIGTGLSYEQYF.

The genes are TRBV29-1 and TRBJ2-1; 13 positions agree with TRBD2. Germline CDR1 reads SQVTM; CDR2 reads ANQGSEA. The CDR3 runs 16 residues. V gave up 5 bases and J gave up 1 base; unmatched junction bases: 5. The CDR3 DNA sequence: TGCAGCGTTCGGGGACTAGCGGGGCTTTCCTACAATGAGCAGTTCTTC. It codes for CSVRGLAGLSYNEQFF.